Listed below are T cell receptor beta chains from one sample, sequenced in a study of OX40 agonist ivuxolimab in advanced cancers. Sequencing was performed with immunoSEQ multiplex PCR; in TCRdb, only in-frame clones are kept and a portion is missing. This repertoire shows tens of thousands of clones, about 91% found once; its top ten account for under 2%. The specimen was CD4+ or CD8+ T cells sorted from blood, collected in a trial of the OX40 agonist ivuxolimab. Receptor source: an adult with an advanced solid tumor such as melanoma, head and neck, liver or kidney cancer. Both conserved end residues are part of each CDR3. D genes are given only for firm matches. Not all rows give a size; the values are once, few, many and, for expanded clones, a class.

CDR3 protein,CDR3 DNA,clone size,J gene,D gene,V gene
CSVEVGSYNEQFF,TGCAGCGTTGAAGTCGGCTCCTACAATGAGCAGTTCTTC,NA,TRBJ2-1,NA,TRBV29-1
CASSLVGGTGMETQYF,TGTGCCAGCAGCTTAGTAGGGGGGACAGGGATGGAGACCCAGTACTTC,NA,TRBJ2-5,TRBD1,TRBV11-2
CASSLSGWTNEQFF,TGTGCCAGCAGTCTAAGCGGGTGGACGAATGAGCAGTTCTTC,NA,TRBJ2-1,NA,TRBV6-5
CASSQDPPRQGLTSDTQYF,TGCGCCAGCAGCCAAGATCCACCCAGACAGGGCCTCACCTCAGATACGCAGTATTTT,NA,TRBJ2-3,TRBD1,TRBV4-3
CAWSLLTVNTEAFF,TGTGCCTGGAGTTTACTGACAGTCAACACTGAAGCTTTCTTT,NA,TRBJ1-1,NA,TRBV30
CASSTGLSVQDTQYF,TGTGCCAGCAGTACGGGACTATCGGTGCAAGATACGCAGTATTTT,few,TRBJ2-3,TRBD2,TRBV28
CASSKAQKTQYF,TGTGCCAGCAGCAAAGCCCAGAAGACCCAGTACTTC,NA,TRBJ2-5,NA,TRBV21-1
CASSLVGTDTQYF,TGTGCCAGCAGCTTGGTAGGGACAGATACGCAGTATTTT,NA,TRBJ2-3,NA,TRBV5-4
CASSLGRGGGELFF,TGTGCCAGCAGCTTAGGCCGAGGGGGCGGGGAGCTGTTTTTT,once,TRBJ2-2,NA,TRBV13
CASLRSDTQYF,TGTGCCAGCTTGCGGTCAGATACGCAGTATTTT,NA,TRBJ2-3,NA,TRBV9
CASSPTQSGGSGELFF,TGTGCCAGTAGTCCCACTCAGAGCGGGGGGTCCGGGGAGCTGTTTTTT,NA,TRBJ2-2,TRBD2,TRBV19
CASSLEVGEQYF,TGTGCCAGCAGCTTAGAAGTGGGGGAGCAGTACTTC,NA,TRBJ2-7,NA,TRBV7-2
CASSPRPGTPANTGELFF,TGTGCCAGCAGCCCGCGTCCCGGGACACCCGCGAACACCGGGGAGCTGTTTTTT,NA,TRBJ2-2,NA,TRBV5-5
CASNRQGETDTQYF,TGTGCCAGCAATCGACAGGGGGAGACAGATACGCAGTATTTT,NA,TRBJ2-3,TRBD1,TRBV6-1
CASSGGLAGSSGANVLTF,TGCGCCAGCAGCGGCGGACTAGCGGGGAGCTCTGGGGCCAACGTCCTGACTTTC,NA,TRBJ2-6,TRBD2,TRBV5-1
CASSLPTGTYEQYF,TGTGCCAGCAGTCTCCCGACAGGAACCTACGAGCAGTACTTC,NA,TRBJ2-7,NA,TRBV6-1
CASSLRKGADEKLFF,TGTGCCAGCAGCTTACGGAAGGGGGCAGACGAAAAACTGTTTTTT,NA,TRBJ1-4,TRBD1,TRBV13
CASSPSSFLSYEQYF,TGTGCCAGCAGCCCCTCTAGCTTCCTGTCCTACGAGCAGTACTTC,once,TRBJ2-7,NA,TRBV6-1
CASSPPGLGLYEQYF,TGTGCCAGCAGCCCCCCGGGACTAGGATTGTACGAGCAGTACTTC,NA,TRBJ2-7,TRBD2,TRBV28
CASSPPDGAYEQYF,TGTGCCAGCTCACCACCGGACGGGGCCTACGAGCAGTACTTC,NA,TRBJ2-7,NA,TRBV18
CASSYSGSVAKNIQYF,TGTGCCAGCAGTTACTCTGGGAGTGTAGCCAAAAACATTCAGTACTTC,once,TRBJ2-4,NA,TRBV6-5
CASSQETYTDTQYF,TGCGCCAGCAGCCAAGAAACCTACACAGATACGCAGTATTTT,NA,TRBJ2-3,NA,TRBV4-1